The clone carrying this T cell receptor (beta chain) was picked up many times. The antigen is undetermined. Template switching (which added a universal primer site) was used, and cDNA carried unique molecular identifiers. Via MiXCR, TCRdb re-called the 5' RACE reads, giving one row per CDR3 protein. This table holds under 300,000 distinct CDR3 sequences, approximately 8.3% found once. The data derive from a study of identical twins. Study-wide points: The study drew conclusions from cross-sectional statistical analysis, not from following the same donors.

Germline trimming cut 6 bases from V and 5 bases from J; bases unmatched to any gene: 10. The CDR3 has 15 residues. The germline gives CDR1 SNHLY, CDR2 FYNNEI. The data were also submitted as part of a second study, on yellow fever vaccine responses in identical twins. That publication notes: Twins' vaccine T cell response reportedly seemed partly convergent, partly personalized.

The source material was CD8+ T cells sorted from blood. The chain joins TRBV2 to TRBJ2-3, with 8 bases that match TRBD2. This clonotype was sampled from a woman younger than 30 in good health. CDR3 region: CASSGLAPEGDTQYF. CDR3 nucleotide sequence: TGTGCCAGCAGCGGACTAGCCCCTGAGGGAGATACGCAGTATTTT.